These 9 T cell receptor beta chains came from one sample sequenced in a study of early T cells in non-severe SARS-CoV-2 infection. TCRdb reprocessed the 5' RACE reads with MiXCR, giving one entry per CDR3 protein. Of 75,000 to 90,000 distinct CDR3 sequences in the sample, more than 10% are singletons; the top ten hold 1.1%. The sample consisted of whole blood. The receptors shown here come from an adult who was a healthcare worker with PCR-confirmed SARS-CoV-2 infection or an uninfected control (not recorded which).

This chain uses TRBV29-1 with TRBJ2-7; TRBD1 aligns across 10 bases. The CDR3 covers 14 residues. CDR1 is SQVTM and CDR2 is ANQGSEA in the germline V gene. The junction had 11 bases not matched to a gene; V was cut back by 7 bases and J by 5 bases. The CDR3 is CSAVLGDRGNEQYF. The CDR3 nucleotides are TGCAGCGCTGTATTAGGGGACAGGGGCAACGAGCAGTACTTC.

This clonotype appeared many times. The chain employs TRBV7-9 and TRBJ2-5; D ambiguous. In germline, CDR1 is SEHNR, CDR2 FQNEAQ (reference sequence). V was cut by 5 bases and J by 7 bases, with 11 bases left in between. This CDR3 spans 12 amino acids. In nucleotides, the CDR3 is TGTGCCAGCAGCATGAACGCCCGGACCCAGTACTTC. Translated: CASSMNARTQYF. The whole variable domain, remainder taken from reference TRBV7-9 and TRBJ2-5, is DTGVSQNPRHKITKRGQNVTFRCDPISEHNRLYWYRQTLGQGPEFLTYFQNEAQLEKSRLLSDRFSAERPKGSFSTLEIQRTEQGDSAMYLCASSMNARTQYFGPGTRLLVL.

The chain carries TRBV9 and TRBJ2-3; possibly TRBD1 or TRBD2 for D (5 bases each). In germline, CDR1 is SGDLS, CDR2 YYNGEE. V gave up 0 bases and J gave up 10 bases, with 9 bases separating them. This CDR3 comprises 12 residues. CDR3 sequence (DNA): TGTGCCAGCAGCGTAGGAACGGGACCGCAGTATTTT. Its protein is CASSVGTGPQYF.

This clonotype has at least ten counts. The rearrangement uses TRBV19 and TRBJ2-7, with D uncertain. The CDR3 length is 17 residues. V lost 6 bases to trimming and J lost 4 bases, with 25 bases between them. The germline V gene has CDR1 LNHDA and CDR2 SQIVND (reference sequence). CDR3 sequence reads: CASRNSSPHLNFYEQYF. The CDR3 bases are TGTGCCAGTAGAAACAGTTCCCCACACTTAAATTTTTACGAGCAGTACTTC.

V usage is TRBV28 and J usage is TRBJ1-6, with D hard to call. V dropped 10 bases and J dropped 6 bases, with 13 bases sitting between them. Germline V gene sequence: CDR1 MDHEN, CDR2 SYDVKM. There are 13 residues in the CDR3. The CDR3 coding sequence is TGTGCCATTCATTCGGGGAGTAATTCACCCCTCCACTTT. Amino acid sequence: CAIHSGSNSPLHF.

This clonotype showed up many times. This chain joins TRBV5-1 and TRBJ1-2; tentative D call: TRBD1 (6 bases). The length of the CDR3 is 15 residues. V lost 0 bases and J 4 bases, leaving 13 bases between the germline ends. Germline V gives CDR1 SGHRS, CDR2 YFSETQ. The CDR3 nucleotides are TGCGCCAGCAGCTTGGAAGGGGGAGGAGGCTATGGCTACACCTTC. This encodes CASSLEGGGGYGYTF.

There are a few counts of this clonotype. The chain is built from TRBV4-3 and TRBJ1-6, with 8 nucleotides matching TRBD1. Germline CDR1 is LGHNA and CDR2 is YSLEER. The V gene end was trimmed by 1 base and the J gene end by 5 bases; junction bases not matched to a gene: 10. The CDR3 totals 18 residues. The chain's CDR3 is CASSQAAQGQDDNSPLHF. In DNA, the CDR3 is TGCGCCAGCAGCCAAGCAGCACAGGGACAGGATGATAATTCACCCCTCCACTTT.

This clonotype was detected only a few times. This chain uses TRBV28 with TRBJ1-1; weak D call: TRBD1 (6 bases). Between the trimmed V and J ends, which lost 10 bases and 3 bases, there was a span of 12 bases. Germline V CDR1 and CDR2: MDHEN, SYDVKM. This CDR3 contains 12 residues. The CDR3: CATTGKYTEAFF. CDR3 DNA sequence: TGTGCCACAACAGGGAAGTACACTGAAGCTTTCTTT.

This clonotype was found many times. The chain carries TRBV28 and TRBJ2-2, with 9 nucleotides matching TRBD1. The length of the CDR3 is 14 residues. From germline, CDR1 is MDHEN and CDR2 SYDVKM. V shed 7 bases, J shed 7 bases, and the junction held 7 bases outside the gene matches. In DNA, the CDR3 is TGTGCCAGCATAGACAGGGGGTTCGGCGGGGAGCTGTTTTTT. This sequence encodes CASIDRGFGGELFF.